The rows below give T cell receptor beta chains drawn from one sample of a study of blood T cell repertoires in COVID-19. The method was immunoSEQ multiplex PCR; TCRdb's version includes in-frame clones alone and lacks a portion of them. The repertoire holds fewer than 450,000 clones, with about 87% as singletons. What was sequenced was peripheral blood. These receptors were taken from a woman in her 50s with COVID-19, enrolled during active disease. CDR3s include the opening cysteine and the closing phenylalanine or tryptophan. A D gene is named only where the DNA matches it firmly. Clone sizes are given selectively: once, few, many, or a class where the clone is expanded.

TRBD1,-,TRBJ1-1,TRBV5-1,TGCGCCAGCAGCCCTGGCTTCCGGGACAGGGGGCGAGGGTTCGAGAACACTGAAGCTTTCTTT,CASSPGFRDRGRGFENTEAFF
-,-,TRBJ2-7,TRBV4-2,TGTGCCAGCAGCCAAGAAAGAAACAGCCACTACGAGCAGTACTTC,CASSQERNSHYEQYF
-,-,TRBJ1-4,TRBV6-5,TGTGCCAGCAGTCCCCTACAGAGAAATGAAAAACTGTTTTTT,CASSPLQRNEKLFF
TRBD1,few,TRBJ1-3,TRBV4-1,TGCGCCAGCAGCCAAGGATGGGTGGGGACAGCCGGAAACACCATATATTTT,CASSQGWVGTAGNTIYF
TRBD1,-,TRBJ2-6,TRBV9,TGTGCCAGCAGCGACGGACAGGGGGTGGGTGGGGCCAACGTCCTGACTTTC,CASSDGQGVGGANVLTF
TRBD1,-,TRBJ2-7,TRBV5-6,TGTGCCAGCAGTCCCAACAGGGGGCCCCACGAGCAGTACTTC,CASSPNRGPHEQYF
-,-,TRBJ2-7,TRBV19,TGTGCCAGTAGTATCGGCAGGGACTCCTACGAGCAGTACTTC,CASSIGRDSYEQYF
-,-,TRBJ2-1,TRBV9,TGTGCCAGCAGCCCTCCAATAGCGATGAGCTCCTACAATGAGCAGTTCTTC,CASSPPIAMSSYNEQFF
-,few,TRBJ2-7,TRBV5-6,TGTGCCAGCAGCTTCGGGTACGAGCAGTACTTC,CASSFGYEQYF
-,-,TRBJ1-2,TRBV7-9,TGTGCCAGCAGCCCCGGAGTGTCCAGGGATGGCTACACCTTC,CASSPGVSRDGYTF
-,-,TRBJ1-2,TRBV5-1,TGCGCCAGCAGCTTGCAGGAAGACTATGGCTACACCTTC,CASSLQEDYGYTF